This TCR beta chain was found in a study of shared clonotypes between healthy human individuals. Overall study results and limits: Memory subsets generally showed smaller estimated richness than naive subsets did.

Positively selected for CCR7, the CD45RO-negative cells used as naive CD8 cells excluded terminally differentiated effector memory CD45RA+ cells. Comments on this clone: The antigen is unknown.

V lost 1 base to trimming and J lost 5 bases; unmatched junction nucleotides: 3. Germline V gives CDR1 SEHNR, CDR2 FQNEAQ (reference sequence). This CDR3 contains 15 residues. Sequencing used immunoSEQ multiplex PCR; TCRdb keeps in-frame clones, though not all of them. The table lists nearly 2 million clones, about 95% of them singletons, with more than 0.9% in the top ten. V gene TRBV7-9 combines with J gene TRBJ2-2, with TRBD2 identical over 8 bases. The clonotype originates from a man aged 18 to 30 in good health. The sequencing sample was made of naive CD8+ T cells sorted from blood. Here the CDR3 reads CASSLVLAETGELFF. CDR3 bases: TGTGCCAGCAGCTTAGTACTAGCGGAAACCGGGGAGCTGTTTTTT. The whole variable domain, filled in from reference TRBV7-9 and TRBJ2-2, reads DTGVSQNPRHKITKRGQNVTFRCDPISEHNRLYWYRQTLGQGPEFLTYFQNEAQLEKSRLLSDRFSAERPKGSFSTLEIQRTEQGDSAMYLCASSLVLAETGELFFGEGSRLTVL.